One sample yielded the 14 T cell receptor beta chains listed below, sequenced in a study of vaccination and CD4 T cells after COVID-19. Sequence data for DNA of cultured CD4+ T cells were generated by the Oncomine TCR Beta short-read assay. TCRdb re-called the PCR reads with MiXCR, one entry per CDR3 protein. The table lists more than 9,000 distinct CDR3 sequences, 64% of them singletons. No antigens are known for them. Indicated treatment: roughly nine-day PBMC culture with coronavirus spike peptide pools or control peptides (ViraFEST assay). The sequencing input was CD4+ T cells from blood, cultured in vitro. These receptors all come from a human donor who had recovered from COVID-19.

This clonotype was counted between two and nine times. The rearrangement uses TRBV7-8 and TRBJ1-5; no reliable D call. There are 14 residues in the CDR3. V lost 1 base to trimming and J lost 4 bases, with 8 bases between them. Germline values: CDR1 SGHVS, CDR2 FQNEAQ. The CDR3 is CASSLGETNQPQHF. The CDR3 nucleotides are TGTGCCAGCAGCTTAGGGGAGACTAATCAGCCCCAGCATTTT.

This clonotype was seen once. J is TRBJ2-7 and V is TRBV2, with unresolved D. V lost 5 bases and J 3 bases, leaving 5 bases between the germline ends. Germline assignment: CDR1 SNHLY and CDR2 FYNNEI. CDR3 length: 11 amino acids. The CDR3 region has the DNA TGTGCCAGCAGTTCCTACTACGAGCAGTACTTC. It specifies CASSSYYEQYF. Looking up the rest from reference TRBV2 and TRBJ2-7 gives the full variable domain: EPEVTQTPSHQVTQMGQEVILRCVPISNHLYFYWYRQILGQKVEFLVSFYNNEISEKSEIFDDQFSVERPDGSNFTLKIRSTKLEDSAMYFCASSSYYEQYFGPGTRLTVT.

The chain links TRBV2 to TRBJ2-7, with D perhaps matching TRBD1 or TRBD2 (5 bases each). V dropped 4 bases and J dropped 3 bases, with 19 bases sitting between them. This CDR3 contains 16 residues. Germline lookup yields CDR1 SNHLY and CDR2 FYNNEI. For the CDR3, the DNA is TGTGCCAGCAGTGGCGCACCCGGGACGATGTACTACGAGCAGTACTTC. Protein sequence: CASSGAPGTMYYEQYF.

The chain uses TRBV2 and TRBJ1-1, with D uncertain. Germline V gene lookup returns CDR1 SNHLY and CDR2 FYNNEI. Trimming took off 2 bases at V and 5 bases at J, with 15 bases between the two ends. CDR3 length: 15 amino acids. CDR3 coding DNA: TGTGCCAGCAGTGAAAGTGGAACCTCGGGTACTGAAGCTTTCTTT. Translating it yields CASSESGTSGTEAFF.

This clonotype appeared a single time. The chain uses TRBV9 and TRBJ1-1, with TRBD1 matching 9 bases. With 6 bases clipped from V and 0 bases from J, the junction kept 9 bases outside the gene matches. Germline loops: CDR1 SGDLS, CDR2 YYNGEE. This CDR3 contains 16 residues. CDR3 in amino acids: CASMGTGLMMNTEAFF. The CDR3 DNA is TGTGCCAGCATGGGGACAGGGCTAATGATGAACACTGAAGCTTTCTTT.

This chain joins TRBV6-1 and TRBJ1-2, with TRBD1 matching 12 bases. The CDR3 consists of 17 residues. Germline V gene data show CDR1 as MNHNS and CDR2 as SASEGT. The V and J ends lost 4 bases and 8 bases, in that order; junction bases with no gene match: 14. The CDR3 DNA reads TGTGCCAGCAGTGCCGGGACAGGGGGCGCGATGTCTGGAGGCTACACCTTC. Amino acid sequence: CASSAGTGGAMSGGYTF.

As DNA, the CDR3 is TGTGCCATCAGTTCTCCCGACAGGGAACGTAATTCACCCCTCCACTTT. Translation gives CAISSPDRERNSPLHF. V is TRBV10-3 and J is TRBJ1-6, with 7 bases lining up with TRBD1. With V trimmed by 5 bases and J by 6 bases, 10 bases remained unmatched. This CDR3 is 16 amino acids long. Germline assignment: CDR1 ENHRY and CDR2 SYGVKD.

The V call is TRBV24-1, the J call TRBJ2-3, with D possibly matching TRBD1 (5 bases). The germline gives CDR1 KGHDR, CDR2 SFDVKD. Trimming removed 3 bases at V and 0 bases at J, with 12 bases between. The CDR3 loop spans 16 amino acids. CDR3 sequence reads: CATSDRTIPSTDTQYF. DNA of the CDR3: TGTGCCACCAGTGATCGGACAATTCCTAGCACAGATACGCAGTATTTT.

The rearrangement uses TRBV7-3 and TRBJ2-2, with 10 bases lining up with TRBD2. Losses at the gene ends were 1 base for V and 5 bases for J; bases not matched to a gene: 4. Germline assignment: CDR1 SGHTA and CDR2 FQGTGA. This CDR3 contains 16 residues. CDR3 protein: CASSLMVTSGTGELFF. CDR3 DNA sequence: TGTGCCAGCAGCTTAATGGTGACTAGCGGGACCGGGGAGCTGTTTTTT.

This clonotype was counted a single time. This chain connects TRBV11-3 to TRBJ1-3, with 8 bases matching TRBD1. The CDR3 loop spans 16 amino acids. The trim removed 5 bases at V and 0 bases at J, leaving 6 bases unmatched. Germline CDR1 is SGHNT and CDR2 is YENEEA. The CDR3: CASSPRTGSSGNTIYF. The CDR3 DNA follows: TGTGCCAGCAGCCCCCGGACAGGGTCCTCTGGAAACACCATATATTTT. Using reference TRBV11-3 and TRBJ1-3 for the parts outside the CDR3, the full variable domain is EAGVVQSPRYKIIEKKQPVAFWCNPISGHNTLYWYLQNLGQGPELLIRYENEEAVDDSQLPKDRFSAERLKGVDSTLKIQPAELGDSAVYLCASSPRTGSSGNTIYFGEGSWLTVV.

The J gene is TRBJ1-2, the V gene TRBV5-4; 7 bases are shared with TRBD1. J gave up 4 bases and V 5 bases, and 8 bases lay outside the gene matches. Germline CDR1 SGHNT, CDR2 YYREEE (reference sequence). The CDR3 contains 14 residues. CDR3 region: CASRRSRDSYGYTF. The CDR3 region has the DNA TGTGCCAGCAGACGGTCCCGGGACAGCTATGGCTACACCTTC.

This chain uses TRBV27 with TRBJ2-5; 8 nucleotides align to TRBD2. The CDR3 covers 17 residues. From germline, CDR1 is MNHEY and CDR2 SMNVEV (reference sequence). The V gene end was trimmed by 5 bases and the J gene end by 4 bases; junction bases not matched to a gene: 15. In nucleotides, the CDR3 is TGTGCCAGCAGTATCCGTTATCGAGCGGGAGTGGGAGAGACCCAGTACTTC. Protein product: CASSIRYRAGVGETQYF.

This clonotype was picked up a small number of times. V usage is TRBV6-1 and J usage is TRBJ2-1; D ambiguous. The DNA end lines up better with TRBJ2-7; the J call may be wrong. The CDR3 totals 13 residues. The germline V gene has CDR1 MNHNS and CDR2 SASEGT. This chain's CDR3 is CASSEVGEEEQYF. CDR3 coding DNA: TGTGCCAGCAGTGAAGTGGGTGAGGAGGAGCAGTACTTC.

The CDR3 DNA reads as TGTGCCAGCAGCATAACGGGAGCGGCCTACGAGCAGTACTTC. This codes for CASSITGAAYEQYF. The chain employs TRBV7-9 and TRBJ2-7, with D perhaps TRBD2 (6 bases). Germline V gives CDR1 SEHNR, CDR2 FQNEAQ (reference sequence). The CDR3 is 14 residues long. V shed 5 bases and J shed 2 bases, with 13 bases lying between them.